This T cell receptor (beta chain) appears in the sequencing data of a study of T cell responses to AZD1222 COVID-19 vaccine. Looking at the study overall: Combined were second doses at about 4 or about 12 weeks.

With regard to this clone: Its matching antigen is unknown.

V dropped 10 bases and J dropped 8 bases, with 23 bases sitting between them. Germline V lookup: CDR1 LNHDA, CDR2 SQIVND (reference sequence). This CDR3 region has 14 residues. Sequencing was performed with immunoSEQ multiplex PCR; in TCRdb, only in-frame clones are kept and a portion is missing. The sample gives some 130,000 clones, roughly 91% of which show up once; approximately 3% is in the top ten. Points from the study as a whole: Seropositive at baseline were only six AZD1222 recipients.

This receptor was identified in an adult in good health. Sample: peripheral blood, taken on day 0 of AZD1222 vaccination. The gene calls are TRBV19 and TRBJ1-1; weak D call: TRBD1 (6 bases). The CDR3 loop reads CATLGGLGGTEAFF. CDR3 DNA: TGTGCCACTCTAGGGGGTTTAGGGGGTACCGAAGCTTTCTTT.